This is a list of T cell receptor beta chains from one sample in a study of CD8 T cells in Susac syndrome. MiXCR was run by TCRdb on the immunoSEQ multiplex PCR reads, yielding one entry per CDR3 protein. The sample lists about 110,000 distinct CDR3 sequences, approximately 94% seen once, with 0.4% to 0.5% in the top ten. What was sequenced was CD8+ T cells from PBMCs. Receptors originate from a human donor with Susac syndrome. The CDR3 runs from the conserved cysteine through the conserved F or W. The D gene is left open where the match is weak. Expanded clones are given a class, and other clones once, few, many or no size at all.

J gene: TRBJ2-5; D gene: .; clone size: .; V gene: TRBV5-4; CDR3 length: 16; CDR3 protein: CASSPIAGESEETQYF; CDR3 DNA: TGTGCCAGCAGCCCGATCGCAGGGGAGTCGGAAGAGACCCAGTACTTC
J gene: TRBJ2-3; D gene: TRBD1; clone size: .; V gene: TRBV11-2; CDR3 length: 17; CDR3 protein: CASRPGHRGPGTDTQYF; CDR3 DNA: TGTGCCAGCAGACCTGGACACAGGGGGCCGGGCACAGATACGCAGTATTTT
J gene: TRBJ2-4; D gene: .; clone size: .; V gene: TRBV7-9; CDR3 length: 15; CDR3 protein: CASSPPGIAKNIQYF; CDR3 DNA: TGTGCCAGCAGCCCCCCGGGGATAGCCAAAAACATTCAGTACTTC
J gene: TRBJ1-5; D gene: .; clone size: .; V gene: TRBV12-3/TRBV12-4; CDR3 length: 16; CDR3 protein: CASTLTVWKSNQPQHF; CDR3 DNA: TGTGCCAGCACCTTGACAGTCTGGAAAAGCAATCAGCCCCAGCATTTT
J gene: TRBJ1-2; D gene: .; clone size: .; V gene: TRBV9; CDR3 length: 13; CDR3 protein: CASSEGTNYGYTF; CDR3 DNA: TGTGCCAGCAGCGAGGGGACTAACTATGGCTACACCTTC
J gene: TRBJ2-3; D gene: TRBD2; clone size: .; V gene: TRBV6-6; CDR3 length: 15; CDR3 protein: CASSYPGEGTDTQYF; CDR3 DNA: TGTGCCAGCAGTTACCCCGGGGAGGGGACAGATACGCAGTATTTT
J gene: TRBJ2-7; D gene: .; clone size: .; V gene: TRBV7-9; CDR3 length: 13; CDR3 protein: CASMTDFSYEQYF; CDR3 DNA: TGTGCCAGCATGACGGATTTCTCCTACGAGCAGTACTTC
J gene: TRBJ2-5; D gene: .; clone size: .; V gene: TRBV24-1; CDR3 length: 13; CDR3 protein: CASPEGSQETQYF; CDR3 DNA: TGTGCCTCCCCCGAAGGCAGCCAAGAGACCCAGTACTTC
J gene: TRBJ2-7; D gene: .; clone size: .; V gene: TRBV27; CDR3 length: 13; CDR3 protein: CASSVSGQNEQYF; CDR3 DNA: TGTGCCAGCAGCGTGTCCGGACAGAACGAGCAGTACTTC
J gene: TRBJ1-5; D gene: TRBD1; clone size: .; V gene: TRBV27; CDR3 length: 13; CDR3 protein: CASSSQGAQPQHF; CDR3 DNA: TGTGCCAGCAGTTCCCAGGGGGCTCAGCCCCAGCATTTT
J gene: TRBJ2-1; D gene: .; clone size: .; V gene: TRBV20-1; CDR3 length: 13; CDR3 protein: CSAGSGSYNEQFF; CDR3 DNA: TGCAGTGCCGGTTCGGGCTCCTACAATGAGCAGTTCTTC
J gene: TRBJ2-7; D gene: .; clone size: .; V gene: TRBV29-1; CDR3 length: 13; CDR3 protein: CSVEDRDFDEQYF; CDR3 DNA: TGCAGCGTTGAAGATCGGGATTTCGACGAGCAGTACTTC
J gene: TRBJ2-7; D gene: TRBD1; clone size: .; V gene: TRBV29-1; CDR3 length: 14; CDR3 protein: CSVTRQGGAYEQYF; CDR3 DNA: TGCAGCGTTACTCGACAGGGGGGAGCCTACGAGCAGTACTTC
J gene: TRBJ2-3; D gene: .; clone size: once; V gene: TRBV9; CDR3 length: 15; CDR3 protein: CASSVQGREADTQYF; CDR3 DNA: TGTGCCAGCAGCGTTCAGGGTAGGGAAGCAGATACGCAGTATTTT
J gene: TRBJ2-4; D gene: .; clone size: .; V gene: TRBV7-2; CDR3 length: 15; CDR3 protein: CASSLVGFDRNIQYF; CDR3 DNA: TGTGCCAGCAGCTTAGTAGGCTTCGACAGAAACATTCAGTACTTC
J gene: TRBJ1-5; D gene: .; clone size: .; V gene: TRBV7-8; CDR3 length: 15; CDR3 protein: CASSLFQGPAQPQHF; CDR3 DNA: TGTGCCAGCAGCTTATTTCAGGGGCCAGCTCAGCCCCAGCATTTT
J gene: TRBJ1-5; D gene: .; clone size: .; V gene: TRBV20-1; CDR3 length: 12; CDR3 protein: CSARPPGQPQHF; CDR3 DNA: TGCAGTGCTAGGCCTCCGGGGCAGCCCCAGCATTTT
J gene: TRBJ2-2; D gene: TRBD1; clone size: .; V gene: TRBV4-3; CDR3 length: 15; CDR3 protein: CASSQDGTGNGELFF; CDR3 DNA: TGCGCCAGCAGCCAAGATGGGACAGGGAACGGGGAGCTGTTTTTT
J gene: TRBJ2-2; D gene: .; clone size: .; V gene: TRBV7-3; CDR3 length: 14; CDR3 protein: CASSFFGGTGELFF; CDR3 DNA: TGTGCCAGCAGCTTCTTCGGGGGTACCGGGGAGCTGTTTTTT
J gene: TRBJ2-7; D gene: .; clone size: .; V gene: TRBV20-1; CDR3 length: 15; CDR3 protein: CSARERQGLNYEQYF; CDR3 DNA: TGCAGTGCTAGAGAGAGGCAGGGGCTCAACTACGAGCAGTACTTC
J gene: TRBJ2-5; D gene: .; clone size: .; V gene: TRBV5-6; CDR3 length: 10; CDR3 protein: CASSLPRQYF; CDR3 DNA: TGTGCCAGCAGCTTGCCCCGGCAGTACTTC
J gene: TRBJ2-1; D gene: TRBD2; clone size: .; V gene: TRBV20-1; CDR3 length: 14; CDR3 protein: CSASGGDNLNEQFF; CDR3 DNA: TGCAGCGCTAGCGGGGGGGACAACCTCAATGAGCAGTTCTTC
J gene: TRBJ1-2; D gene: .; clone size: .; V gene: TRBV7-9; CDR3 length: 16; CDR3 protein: CASSFPDGWSNYGYTF; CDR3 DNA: TGTGCCAGCAGCTTCCCTGACGGATGGTCTAACTATGGCTACACCTTC
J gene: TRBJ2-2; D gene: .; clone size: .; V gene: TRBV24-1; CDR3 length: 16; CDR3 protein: CATSDPTSGNTGELFF; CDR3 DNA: TGTGCCACCAGTGACCCTACCTCGGGGAACACCGGGGAGCTGTTTTTT
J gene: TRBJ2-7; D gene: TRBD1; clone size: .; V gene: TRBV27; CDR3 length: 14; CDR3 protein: CASSPKGQALEQYF; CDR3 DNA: TGTGCCAGCAGCCCAAAAGGACAGGCCCTCGAGCAGTACTTC
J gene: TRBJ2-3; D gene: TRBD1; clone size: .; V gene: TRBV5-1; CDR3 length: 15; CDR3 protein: CASSFKTGGDDTQYF; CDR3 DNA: TGCGCCAGCAGCTTCAAGACAGGGGGCGACGATACGCAGTATTTT
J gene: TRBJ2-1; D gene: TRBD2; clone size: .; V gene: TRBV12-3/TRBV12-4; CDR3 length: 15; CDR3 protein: CASTLGAGDYNEQFF; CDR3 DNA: TGTGCCAGCACCTTGGGAGCGGGGGACTACAATGAGCAGTTCTTC
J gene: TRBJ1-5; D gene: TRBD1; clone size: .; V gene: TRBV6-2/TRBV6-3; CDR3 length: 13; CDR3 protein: CASRTGERQPQHF; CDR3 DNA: TGTGCCAGCCGGACAGGGGAGCGGCAGCCCCAGCATTTT
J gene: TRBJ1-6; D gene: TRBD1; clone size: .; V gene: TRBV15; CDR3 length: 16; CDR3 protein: CATSGPRQGGYSPLHF; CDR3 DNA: TGTGCCACCAGCGGCCCCCGACAGGGTGGTTATTCACCCCTCCACTTT
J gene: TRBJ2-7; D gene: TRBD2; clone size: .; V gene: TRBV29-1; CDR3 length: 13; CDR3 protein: CSVAGGNPYEQYF; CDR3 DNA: TGCAGCGTTGCGGGGGGGAATCCCTACGAGCAGTACTTC
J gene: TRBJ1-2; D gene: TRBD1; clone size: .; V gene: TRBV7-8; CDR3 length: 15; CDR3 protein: CASSSAAGTGFGYTF; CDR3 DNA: TGTGCCAGCAGCTCGGCCGCCGGGACAGGGTTCGGCTACACCTTC
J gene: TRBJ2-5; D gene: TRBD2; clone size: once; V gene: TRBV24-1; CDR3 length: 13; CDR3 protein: CATSTSDQETQYF; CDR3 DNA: TGTGCCACCAGTACTAGCGACCAAGAGACCCAGTACTTC
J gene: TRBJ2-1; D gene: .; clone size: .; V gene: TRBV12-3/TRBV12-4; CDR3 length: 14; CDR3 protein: CASSGDGSYNEQFF; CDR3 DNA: TGTGCCAGCAGTGGGGACGGATCCTACAATGAGCAGTTCTTC
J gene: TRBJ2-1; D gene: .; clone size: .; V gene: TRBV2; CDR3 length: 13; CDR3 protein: CATAVVPYNEQFF; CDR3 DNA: TGTGCCACGGCGGTGGTACCCTACAATGAGCAGTTCTTC
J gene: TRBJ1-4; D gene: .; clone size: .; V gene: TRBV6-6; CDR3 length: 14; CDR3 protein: CASTSGPRNEKLFF; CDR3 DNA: TGTGCCAGCACCTCGGGACCGCGTAATGAAAAACTGTTTTTT
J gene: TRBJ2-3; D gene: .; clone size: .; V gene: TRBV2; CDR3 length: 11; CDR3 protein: CASSDEDTQYF; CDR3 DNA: TGTGCCAGCAGTGACGAGGATACGCAGTATTTT
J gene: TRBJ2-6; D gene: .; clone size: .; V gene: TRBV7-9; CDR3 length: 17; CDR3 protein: CASSSGREYSGANVLTF; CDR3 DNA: TGTGCCAGCAGCTCGGGCAGGGAGTACTCTGGGGCCAACGTCCTGACTTTC
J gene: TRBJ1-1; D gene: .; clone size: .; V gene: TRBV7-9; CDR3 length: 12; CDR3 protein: CASSLEIDEAFF; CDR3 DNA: TGTGCCAGCAGCTTAGAAATAGATGAAGCTTTCTTT
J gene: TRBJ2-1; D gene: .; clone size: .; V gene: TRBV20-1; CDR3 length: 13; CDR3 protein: CSASGPRRNEQFF; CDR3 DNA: TGCAGTGCTAGCGGGCCCAGGAGGAATGAGCAGTTCTTC
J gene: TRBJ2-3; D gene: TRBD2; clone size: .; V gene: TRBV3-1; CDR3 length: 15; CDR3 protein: CASSSGVIGTDTQYF; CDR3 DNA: TGTGCCAGCAGCAGCGGGGTTATAGGAACAGATACGCAGTATTTT
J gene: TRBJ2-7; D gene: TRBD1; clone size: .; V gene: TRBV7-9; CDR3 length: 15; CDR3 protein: CASSLTTGGRGEQYF; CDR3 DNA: TGTGCCAGCAGCTTAACTACAGGGGGCAGGGGGGAGCAGTACTTC
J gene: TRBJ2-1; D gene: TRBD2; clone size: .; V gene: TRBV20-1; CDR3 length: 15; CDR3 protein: CSARESSGGRGEQFF; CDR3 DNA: TGCAGTGCTAGAGAGTCCAGCGGGGGGCGAGGTGAGCAGTTCTTC
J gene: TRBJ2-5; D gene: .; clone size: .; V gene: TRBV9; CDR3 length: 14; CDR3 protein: CASSVMGSQETQYF; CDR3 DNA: TGTGCCAGCAGCGTAATGGGATCCCAAGAGACCCAGTACTTC
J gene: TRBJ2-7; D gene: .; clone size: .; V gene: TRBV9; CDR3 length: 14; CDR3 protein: CASSGTDSSYEQYF; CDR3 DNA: TGTGCCAGCAGCGGGACAGATAGCTCCTACGAGCAGTACTTC